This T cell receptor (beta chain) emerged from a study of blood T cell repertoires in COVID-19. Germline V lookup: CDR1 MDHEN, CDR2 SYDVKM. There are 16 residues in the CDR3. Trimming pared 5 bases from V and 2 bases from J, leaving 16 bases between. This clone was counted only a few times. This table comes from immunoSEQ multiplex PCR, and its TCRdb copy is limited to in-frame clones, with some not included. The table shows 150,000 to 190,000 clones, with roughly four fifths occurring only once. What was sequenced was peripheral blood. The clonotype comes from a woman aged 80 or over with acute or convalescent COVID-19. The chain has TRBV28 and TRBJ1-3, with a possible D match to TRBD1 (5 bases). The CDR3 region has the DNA TGTGCCAGCAGTGGACGCGGGGGACTAGCTGGAAACACCATATATTTT. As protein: CASSGRGGLAGNTIYF. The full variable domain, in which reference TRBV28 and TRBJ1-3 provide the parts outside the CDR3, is DVKVTQSSRYLVKRTGEKVFLECVQDMDHENMFWYRQDPGLGLRLIYFSYDVKMKEKGDIPEGYSVSREKKERFSLILESASTNQTSMYLCASSGRGGLAGNTIYFGEGSWLTVV.